Below are 21 T cell receptor beta chains sequenced from a single sample in a study of blood T cell repertoires in COVID-19. The table came from immunoSEQ multiplex PCR; TCRdb's copy has only in-frame clones and leaves some out. The sample records 200,000 to 250,000 clones, 83% being singletons. Sample: PBMCs or T cells enriched from blood (not recorded which). The origin of the receptors is a woman aged 45-65 years who had been exposed to COVID-19.

The chain employs TRBV7-2 and TRBJ2-1, with 8 bases identical to TRBD2. Germline CDR1 is SGHTA and CDR2 is FQGNSA. The CDR3 has 16 residues. With V trimmed by 8 bases and J by 4 bases, 13 bases remained unmatched. The CDR3 nucleotides are TGTGCCAGCCGAACCGGGGGGGCTAGCGGATACAATGAGCAGTTCTTC. This encodes CASRTGGASGYNEQFF.

This chain joins TRBV4-3 and TRBJ2-7; TRBD2 matches 10 bases. Trimming cost V 0 bases and J 3 bases; bases outside gene matches: 5. The germline gives CDR1 LGHNA, CDR2 YSLEER. CDR3 size: 16 residues. The CDR3 here is CASSQDHQRGGYEQYF. In DNA, the CDR3 is TGCGCCAGCAGCCAAGATCACCAGCGGGGGGGCTACGAGCAGTACTTC.

Concerning this clone: A junction boundary mismatches the germline segment, possibly from a read error. The chain combines TRBV4-3 with TRBJ2-7, with a possible D match to TRBD2 (5 bases). Per germline, CDR1 LGHNA and CDR2 YSLEER. This CDR3 has 14 residues. This chain's CDR3 is CASSQDAVMGSVHF. CDR3 coding DNA: TGCGCCAGCAGCCAAGATGCGGTTATGGGGAGTGTGCACTTC.

The chain carries TRBV3-1 (or the pseudogene TRBV3-2) and TRBJ1-5, with D unclear. Germline-derived CDR1 and CDR2 are LGHDT and YNNKEL (reference sequence). Trimming left V 0 bases short and J 9 bases short, with 12 bases between. This CDR3 has 14 residues. The CDR3 region is CASSQELSVSPQHF. CDR3 DNA sequence: TGTGCCAGCAGCCAAGAGTTGTCAGTCTCGCCCCAGCATTTT.

This chain uses TRBV5-6 with TRBJ2-6; TRBD1 is a possible D gene (6 bases). V was cut by 4 bases and J by 5 bases, with 19 bases left in between. The CDR3 has 17 residues. The germline V gene has CDR1 SGHDT and CDR2 YYEEEE. CDR3 in DNA: TGTGCCAGCAGCACCTACACCTCAGGGGCGAGGGCCAACGTCCTGACTTTC. It translates to CASSTYTSGARANVLTF.

This chain links TRBV6-1 with TRBJ1-1; D gene unclear. CDR1 MNHNS and CDR2 SASEGT come from the germline V gene. The CDR3 runs to 13 residues. V was clipped by 3 bases and J by 4 bases, with 9 bases between them. CDR3 region: CASSDEPTTEAFF. The CDR3 DNA is TGTGCCAGCAGTGACGAGCCCACCACTGAAGCTTTCTTT.

V and J are TRBV7-3 and TRBJ2-1, with D possibly TRBD2 on 7 matching bases. This CDR3 has 14 residues. Germline CDR1 reads SGHTA; CDR2 reads FQGTGA. V lost 5 bases and J lost 6, with 14 bases in between. CDR3 DNA sequence: TGTGCCAGCAGCCCGGGGGGCAGTGGCAATGAGCAGTTCTTC. Its protein is CASSPGGSGNEQFF.

The chain recombines TRBV11-3 with TRBJ2-1, with D perhaps matching TRBD1 (6 bases). V lost 8 bases and J lost 6, with 14 bases in between. Germline lookup yields CDR1 SGHNT and CDR2 YENEEA. CDR3 size: 13 residues. CDR3 bases: TGTGCCAGCGCAAAGTCAGGGGCCAATGAGCAGTTCTTC. Translation gives CASAKSGANEQFF.

The chain carries TRBV7-2 and TRBJ1-4, with 11 nucleotides matching TRBD1. The germline CDR1 and CDR2 sequences are SGHTA and FQGNSA. The CDR3 is made up of 15 amino acids. Unmatched junction bases numbered 6, after V lost 5 bases and J lost 7 bases. For the CDR3, the DNA is TGTGCCAGCAGCGTCGGACAGGGGGCTGGTGAAAAACTGTTTTTT. This codes for CASSVGQGAGEKLFF.

The chain carries TRBV18 and TRBJ2-1; 9 bases line up with TRBD2. This CDR3 region has 14 residues. Germline CDR1 reads KGHSH; CDR2 reads LQKENI. Unmatched junction bases numbered 6, after V lost 3 bases and J lost 9 bases. This CDR3 reads CASSPGGGAGEQFF. The CDR3, as DNA: TGTGCCAGCTCACCGGGCGGGGGGGCAGGTGAGCAGTTCTTC.

This clone was counted a single time. The rearrangement links TRBV5-5 to TRBJ2-1; D remains ambiguous. The CDR3 is 15 amino acids. Germline V gene lookup returns CDR1 SGHKS and CDR2 YYEKEE (reference sequence). Trimming took off 2 bases at V and 0 bases at J, with 9 bases between the two ends. DNA for the CDR3: TGTGCCAGCAGCTTACAGCTGGGCTCCTACAATGAGCAGTTCTTC. Residues: CASSLQLGSYNEQFF.

The V call is TRBV24-1, the J call TRBJ2-7, with 11 bases aligning to TRBD1. CDR3 size: 15 residues. V lost 3 bases and J lost 2; bases outside the gene matches: 2. Germline V gene sequence: CDR1 KGHDR, CDR2 SFDVKD. The CDR3 loop is CATSDGGQGAYEQYF. CDR3 DNA sequence: TGTGCCACCAGTGATGGGGGACAGGGGGCCTACGAGCAGTACTTC.

This chain joins TRBV18 and TRBJ2-5, with TRBD2 matching 7 bases. The CDR3 consists of 14 residues. V shed 3 bases, J shed 2 bases, and the junction held 3 bases outside the gene matches. Germline V gene lookup returns CDR1 KGHSH and CDR2 LQKENI. This CDR3 is CASSPVSGQETQYF. As DNA, the CDR3 is TGTGCCAGCTCACCGGTTAGCGGGCAAGAGACCCAGTACTTC.

There are a few counts of this clone. The genes are TRBV6-2 or TRBV6-3 and TRBJ2-7; 8 nucleotides match TRBD1. Looked up from germline, CDR1 is MNHEY and CDR2 is SVGEGT. The CDR3 extends over 14 amino acids. J gave up 3 bases and V 4 bases, and 5 bases lay outside the gene matches. CDR3 residues: CASSSTGAIYEQYF. In DNA, the CDR3 is TGTGCCAGCAGTTCGACAGGGGCCATCTACGAGCAGTACTTC.

The J gene is TRBJ2-7, the V gene TRBV5-1; 7 bases match TRBD1. The junction had 20 bases not matched to a gene; V was cut back by 6 bases and J by 5 bases. This CDR3 has 17 amino acids. Germline V gene data show CDR1 as SGHRS and CDR2 as YFSETQ. CDR3 in amino acids: CASIARGPYRGADEQYF. The DNA of the CDR3 is TGCGCCAGCATTGCCCGGGGCCCTTACAGGGGAGCTGACGAGCAGTACTTC.

The V gene is TRBV6-5, the J gene TRBJ1-2; possibly TRBD1 for D (5 bases). This CDR3 is built from 15 residues. V was clipped by 0 bases and J by 5 bases, with 13 bases between them. Germline V gene data show CDR1 as MNHEY and CDR2 as SVGAGI. The CDR3 protein is CASSYSARAMYGYTF. CDR3 nucleotides: TGTGCCAGCAGTTACTCGGCCAGGGCGATGTATGGCTACACCTTC.

This clone was counted once. The rearrangement joins TRBV19 to TRBJ1-2; D is perhaps TRBD1 (6 bases). V lost 5 bases, J lost 3 bases, and 19 bases lay in between. Per the germline V gene, CDR1 is LNHDA and CDR2 is SQIVND (reference sequence). The CDR3 is made up of 16 amino acids. The CDR3 sequence is CASSARWGQEDYGYTF. The CDR3 coding sequence is TGTGCCAGTAGTGCGCGGTGGGGGCAGGAGGACTATGGCTACACCTTC.

Turning to this clone: The junction departs from germline at one end; a sequencing error may be responsible. The genes are TRBV29-1 and TRBJ1-2; no firm D call. Germline CDR1 is SQVTM and CDR2 is ANQGSEA. The CDR3 contains 11 residues. The chain's CDR3 is CSVEGGVKYYF. The CDR3, as DNA: TGCAGCGTTGAAGGCGGGGTTAAGTATTATTTC.

The V gene is TRBV6-5, the J gene TRBJ1-1; no firm D call. The CDR3 contains 11 residues. Trimming cost V 7 bases and J 12 bases, with 15 bases left between them. Germline V gene sequence: CDR1 MNHEY, CDR2 SVGAGI. The CDR3 protein is CASTSHGLSFF. CDR3 in DNA: TGTGCCAGCACCTCGCACGGTTTATCTTTCTTT.

This chain joins TRBV7-8 and TRBJ1-2; 7 bases map to TRBD1. Germline V gives CDR1 SGHVS, CDR2 FQNEAQ. CDR3 length: 15 residues. With 2 bases clipped from V and 5 bases from J, the junction kept 8 bases outside the gene matches. The CDR3 spells CASSLRDSRLYGYTF. The CDR3 nucleotides are TGTGCCAGCAGCTTACGGGACAGCAGATTATATGGCTACACCTTC.

Comment on this clone: At the DNA level, this CDR3 is encoded by other sequences in the same sample as well. This chain links TRBV7-3 with TRBJ1-3, with D maybe TRBD1 (6 bases). The CDR3 extends over 14 amino acids. CDR1 is SGHTA, CDR2 FQGTGA, per germline. V shed 5 bases and J shed 0 bases, with 8 bases lying between them. In nucleotides, the CDR3 is TGTGCCAGCAGCCCGGACAGCTCTGGAAACACCATATATTTT. Translation gives CASSPDSSGNTIYF. The full variable domain, completed using reference TRBV7-3 and TRBJ1-3, is GAGVSQTPSNKVTEKGKYVELRCDPISGHTALYWYRQSLGQGPEFLIYFQGTGAADDSGLPNDRFFAVRPEGSVSTLKIQRTERGDSAVYLCASSPDSSGNTIYFGEGSWLTVV.